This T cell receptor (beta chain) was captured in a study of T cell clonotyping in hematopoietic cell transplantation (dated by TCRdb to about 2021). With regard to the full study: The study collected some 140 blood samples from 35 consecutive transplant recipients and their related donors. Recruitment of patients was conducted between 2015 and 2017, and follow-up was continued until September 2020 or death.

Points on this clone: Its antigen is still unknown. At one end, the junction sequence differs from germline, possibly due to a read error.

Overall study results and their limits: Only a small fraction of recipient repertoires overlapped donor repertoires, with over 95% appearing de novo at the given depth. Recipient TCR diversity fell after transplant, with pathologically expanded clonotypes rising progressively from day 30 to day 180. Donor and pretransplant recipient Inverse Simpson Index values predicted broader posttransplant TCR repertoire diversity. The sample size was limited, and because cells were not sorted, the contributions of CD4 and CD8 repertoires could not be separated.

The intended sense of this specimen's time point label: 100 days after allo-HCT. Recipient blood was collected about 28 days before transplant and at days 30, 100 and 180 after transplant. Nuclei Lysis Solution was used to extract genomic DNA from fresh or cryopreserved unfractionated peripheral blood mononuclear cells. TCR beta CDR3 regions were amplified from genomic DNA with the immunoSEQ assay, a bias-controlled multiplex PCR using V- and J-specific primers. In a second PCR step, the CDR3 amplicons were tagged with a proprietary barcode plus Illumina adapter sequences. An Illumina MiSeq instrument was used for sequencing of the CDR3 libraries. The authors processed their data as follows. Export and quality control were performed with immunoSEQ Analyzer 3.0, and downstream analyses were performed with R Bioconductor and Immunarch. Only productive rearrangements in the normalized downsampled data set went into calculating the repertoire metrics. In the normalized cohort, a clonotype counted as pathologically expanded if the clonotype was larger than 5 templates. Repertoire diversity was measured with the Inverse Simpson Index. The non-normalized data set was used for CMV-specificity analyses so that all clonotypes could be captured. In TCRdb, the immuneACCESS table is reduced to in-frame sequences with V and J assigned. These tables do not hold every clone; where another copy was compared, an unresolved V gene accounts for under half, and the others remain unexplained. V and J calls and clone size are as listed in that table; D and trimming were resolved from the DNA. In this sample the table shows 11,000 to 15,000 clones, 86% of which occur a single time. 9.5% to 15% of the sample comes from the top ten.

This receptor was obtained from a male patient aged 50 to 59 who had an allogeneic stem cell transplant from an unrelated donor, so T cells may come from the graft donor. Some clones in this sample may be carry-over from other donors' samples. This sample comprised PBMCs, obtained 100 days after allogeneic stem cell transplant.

The nucleotide sequence is given as TGTGCTAGCAGCTTAGAGGCCGGTTCCTACGAGCAGTACTTC. It codes for CASSLEAGSYEQYF. The chain uses TRBV7-7 and TRBJ2-7, with an unclear D gene assignment. The CDR3, from cysteine to phenylalanine, totals 14 residues. CDR3 DNA is the only sequence kept; it has 42 bases, read in frame from the first base. From a lookup of the germline V gene (reference sequence), CDR1 and CDR2 are SSHAT and FNYEAQ.